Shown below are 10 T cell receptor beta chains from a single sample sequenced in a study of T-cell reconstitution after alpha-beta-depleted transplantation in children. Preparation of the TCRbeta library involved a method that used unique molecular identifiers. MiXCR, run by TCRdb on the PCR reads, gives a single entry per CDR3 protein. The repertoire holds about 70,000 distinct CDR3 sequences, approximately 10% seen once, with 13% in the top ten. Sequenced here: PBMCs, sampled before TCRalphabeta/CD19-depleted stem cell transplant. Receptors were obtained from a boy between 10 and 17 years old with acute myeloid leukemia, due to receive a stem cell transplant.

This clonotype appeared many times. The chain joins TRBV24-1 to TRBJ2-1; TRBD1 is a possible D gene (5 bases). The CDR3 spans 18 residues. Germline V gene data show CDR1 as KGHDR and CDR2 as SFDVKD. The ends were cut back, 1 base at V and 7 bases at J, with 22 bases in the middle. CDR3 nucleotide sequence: TGTGCCACCAGTGATTTTAAGACTGGGGCAGGGAAGGGGAATGAGCAGTTCTTC. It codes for CATSDFKTGAGKGNEQFF.

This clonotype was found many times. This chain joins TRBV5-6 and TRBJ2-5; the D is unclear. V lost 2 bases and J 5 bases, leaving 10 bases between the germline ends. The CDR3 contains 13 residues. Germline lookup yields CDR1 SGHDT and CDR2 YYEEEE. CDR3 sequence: CASSFFGYETQYF. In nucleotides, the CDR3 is TGTGCCAGCAGCTTTTTTGGCTATGAGACCCAGTACTTC. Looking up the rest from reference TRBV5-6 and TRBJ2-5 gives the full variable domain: DAGVTQSPTHLIKTRGQQVTLRCSPKSGHDTVSWYQQALGQGPQFIFQYYEEEERQRGNFPDRFSGHQFPNYSSELNVNALLLGDSALYLCASSFFGYETQYFGPGTRLLVL.

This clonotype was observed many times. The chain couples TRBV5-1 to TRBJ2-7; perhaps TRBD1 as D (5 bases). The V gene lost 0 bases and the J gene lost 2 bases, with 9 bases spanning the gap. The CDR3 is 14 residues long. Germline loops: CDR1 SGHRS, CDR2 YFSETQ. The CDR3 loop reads CASSLAQGAYEQYF. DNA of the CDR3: TGCGCCAGCAGCTTGGCCCAGGGTGCCTACGAGCAGTACTTC.

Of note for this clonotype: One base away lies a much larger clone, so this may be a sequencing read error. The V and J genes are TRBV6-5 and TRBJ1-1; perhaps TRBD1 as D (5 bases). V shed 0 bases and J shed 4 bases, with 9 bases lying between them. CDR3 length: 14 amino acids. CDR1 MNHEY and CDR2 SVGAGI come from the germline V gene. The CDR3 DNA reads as TGTGCCAGCAGTTACTCAGGGGCCCCCACTGAAGCTTTCTTT. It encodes CASSYSGAPTEAFF.

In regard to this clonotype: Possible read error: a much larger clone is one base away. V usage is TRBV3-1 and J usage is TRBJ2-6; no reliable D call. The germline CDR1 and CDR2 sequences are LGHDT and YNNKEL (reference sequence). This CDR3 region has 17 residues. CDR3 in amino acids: CTSSRASSSSGANVLTF. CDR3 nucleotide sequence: TGTACCAGCAGCCGCGCCTCGTCAAGCTCTGGGGCCAACGTCCTGACTTTC.

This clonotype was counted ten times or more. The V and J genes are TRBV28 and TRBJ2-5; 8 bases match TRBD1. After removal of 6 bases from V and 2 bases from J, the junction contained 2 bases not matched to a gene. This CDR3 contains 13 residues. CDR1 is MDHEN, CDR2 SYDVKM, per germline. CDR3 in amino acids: CASSRTGQETQYF. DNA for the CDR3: TGTGCCAGCAGCCGGACAGGGCAAGAGACCCAGTACTTC.

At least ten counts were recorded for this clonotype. This chain's CDR3 is CASSRLAAFLGPYEQYF. The CDR3 nucleotides are TGTGCCAGCAGTCGACTAGCGGCATTCCTAGGACCCTACGAGCAGTACTTC. The chain joins TRBV12-3 or TRBV12-4 to TRBJ2-7, with 9 nucleotides matching TRBD2. V trimming: 5 bases; J trimming: 2 bases; junction bases outside the gene matches: 13. The CDR3 has 17 amino acids.

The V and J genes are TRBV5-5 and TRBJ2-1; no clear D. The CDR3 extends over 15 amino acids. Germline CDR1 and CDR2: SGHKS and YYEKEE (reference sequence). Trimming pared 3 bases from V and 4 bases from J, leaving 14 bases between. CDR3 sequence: CASSSGQHWYNEQFF. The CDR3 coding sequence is TGTGCCAGCAGCTCTGGGCAACACTGGTACAATGAGCAGTTCTTC.

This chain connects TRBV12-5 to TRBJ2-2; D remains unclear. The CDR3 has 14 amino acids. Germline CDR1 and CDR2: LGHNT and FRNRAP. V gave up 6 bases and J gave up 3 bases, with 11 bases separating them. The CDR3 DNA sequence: TGTGCTAGTGGCAACACACGGGACACCGGGGAGCTGTTTTTT. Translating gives CASGNTRDTGELFF.

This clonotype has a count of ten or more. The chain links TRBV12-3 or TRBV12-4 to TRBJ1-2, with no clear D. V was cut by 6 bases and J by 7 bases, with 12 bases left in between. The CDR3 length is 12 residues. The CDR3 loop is CASSLQFGGYTF. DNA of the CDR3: TGTGCCAGCAGCCTCCAATTCGGTGGCTACACCTTC.